Shown below are 11 T cell receptor beta chains from a single sample sequenced in a study of blood T cell repertoires in COVID-19 (TCRdb year 2020). The library was made by the immunoSEQ multiplex PCR assay. In its TCRdb copy, this immuneACCESS table keeps in-frame sequences only and misses some clones. Where compared with another copy, unresolved V genes explain less than half of these, and the others have no known cause. Across this sample there are roughly 70,000 clones, with around 90% seen only once. The top ten clones comprise 5.5% to 8.5% of the sample. Specimen: peripheral blood. The receptors were gathered from a woman aged 80 or over with active COVID-19.

The V and J genes are TRBV7-2 and TRBJ2-7; 9 positions match TRBD2. V was clipped by 1 base and J by 4 bases; unmatched bases: 8. Germline V gene sequence: CDR1 SGHTA, CDR2 FQGNSA. The CDR3 extends over 16 amino acids. The CDR3 region has the DNA TGTGCCAGCAGCTTAGGAGATAGCGGGAGCGTTTACGAGCAGTACTTC. Residues: CASSLGDSGSVYEQYF. Complete variable domain (other parts from reference TRBV7-2 and TRBJ2-7): GAGVSQSPSNKVTEKGKDVELRCDPISGHTALYWYRQSLGQGLEFLIYFQGNSAPDKSGLPSDRFSAERTGGSVSTLTIQRTQQEDSAVYLCASSLGDSGSVYEQYFGPGTRLTVT.

This clone was counted once. The chain is built from TRBV29-1 and TRBJ1-2; the D gene is possibly TRBD1 (5 bases). Trimming left V 1 base short and J 7 bases short, with 7 bases between. The CDR3 loop spans 11 amino acids. The germline CDR1 and CDR2 sequences are SQVTM and ANQGSEA. The CDR3, as DNA: TGCAGCGTTGAAGGGGGCGCTGGCTACACCTTC. It encodes CSVEGGAGYTF. Variable domain in full (rest from reference TRBV29-1 and TRBJ1-2): SAVISQKPSRDICQRGTSLTIQCQVDSQVTMMFWYRQQPGQSLTLIATANQGSEATYESGFVIDKFPISRPNLTFSTLTVSNMSPEDSSIYLCSVEGGAGYTFGSGTRLTVV.

This chain connects TRBV3-1 (or the pseudogene TRBV3-2) to TRBJ2-1, with a tentative D call TRBD2 (6 bases). The CDR3 extends over 12 amino acids. CDR1 is LGHDT and CDR2 is YNNKEL in the germline V gene (reference sequence). V was trimmed by 4 bases and J by 10 bases, leaving 11 bases between them. This chain's CDR3 is CASSLLGGEQFF. The CDR3 bases are TGTGCCAGCAGCCTCCTGGGAGGCGAGCAGTTCTTC.

CDR3 bases: TGTGCCTGGGAGGCGACACCCGAGGAGGGGGCTTTCTTT. The encoded protein is CAWEATPEEGAFF. The chain carries TRBV30 and TRBJ1-1; a possible D gene is TRBD1 (5 bases). The length of the CDR3 is 13 residues. In germline, CDR1 is GTSNPN, CDR2 SVGIG (reference sequence). Trimming stripped 5 bases from V and 11 bases from J, with 21 bases between.

V usage is TRBV19 and J usage is TRBJ1-5; 9 bases agree with TRBD1. Germline loops: CDR1 LNHDA, CDR2 SQIVND (reference sequence). CDR3 length: 14 amino acids. The J segment lost 7 bases and the V segment lost 4 bases, leaving 5 bases of the junction unmatched. CDR3 sequence reads: CASSKTGGSQPQHF. The CDR3 nucleotides are TGTGCCAGTAGTAAGACAGGGGGGTCACAGCCCCAGCATTTT.

V usage is TRBV7-3 and J usage is TRBJ2-6, with TRBD1 identical over 9 bases. Germline V lookup: CDR1 SGHTA, CDR2 FQGTGA. Trimming at V came to 3 bases and at J to 0 bases, leaving 0 bases not matched to a gene. The CDR3 runs 16 residues. The CDR3 region is CASSLTGGSGANVLTF. The CDR3 DNA reads TGTGCCAGCAGCTTGACAGGGGGCTCTGGGGCCAACGTCCTGACTTTC. The full variable domain, in which reference TRBV7-3 and TRBJ2-6 provide the parts outside the CDR3, is GAGVSQTPSNKVTEKGKYVELRCDPISGHTALYWYRQSLGQGPEFLIYFQGTGAADDSGLPNDRFFAVRPEGSVSTLKIQRTERGDSAVYLCASSLTGGSGANVLTFGAGSRLTVL.

This rearrangement joins TRBV6-2 or TRBV6-3 to TRBJ2-7, with 13 bases that match TRBD2. The length of the CDR3 is 16 residues. J was trimmed by 1 base and V by 5 bases; bases with no gene match: 5. Germline V lookup: CDR1 MNHEY, CDR2 SVGEGT. The CDR3 protein is CASSPWTSGSSYEQYF. For the CDR3, the DNA is TGTGCCAGCAGTCCCTGGACTAGCGGGAGTTCCTACGAGCAGTACTTC.

The gene calls are TRBV5-5 and TRBJ2-1; D perhaps matches TRBD1 (7 bases). Germline V lookup: CDR1 SGHKS, CDR2 YYEKEE (reference sequence). Trimming stripped 0 bases from V and 1 base from J, with 14 bases between. This CDR3 comprises 17 residues. CDR3 sequence: CASSLGGTVRSYNEQFF. Here the CDR3 DNA reads TGTGCCAGCAGCTTGGGCGGGACAGTTCGATCCTACAATGAGCAGTTCTTC.

The rearrangement links TRBV6-2 or TRBV6-3 to TRBJ2-2, with 8 bases fitting TRBD2. The V segment lost 4 bases and the J segment 4 bases; nucleotides outside the gene matches: 8. The CDR3 sequence is 16 residues long. CDR1 is MNHEY and CDR2 is SVGEGT in the germline V gene. DNA of the CDR3: TGTGCCAGCAGTTCTCGGACTAGCATCACCACCGGGGAGCTGTTTTTT. It codes for CASSSRTSITTGELFF.

This rearrangement joins TRBV9 to TRBJ1-3; 7 positions match TRBD1. The junction had 4 bases not matched to a gene; V was cut back by 2 bases and J by 2 bases. The germline CDR1 and CDR2 sequences are SGDLS and YYNGEE. This CDR3 comprises 15 residues. The CDR3: CASSVDREAGNTIYF. The CDR3 region has the DNA TGTGCCAGCAGCGTCGACAGGGAGGCTGGAAACACCATATATTTT. Looking up the rest from reference TRBV9 and TRBJ1-3 gives the full variable domain: DSGVTQTPKHLITATGQRVTLRCSPRSGDLSVYWYQQSLDQGLQFLIQYYNGEERAKGNILERFSAQQFPDLHSELNLSSLELGDSALYFCASSVDREAGNTIYFGEGSWLTVV.

The J gene is TRBJ2-7, the V gene TRBV9; 12 bases fit TRBD2. This CDR3 region has 14 residues. Germline CDR1 is SGDLS and CDR2 is YYNGEE. The V segment lost 4 bases and the J segment 7 bases; nucleotides outside the gene matches: 6. Here the CDR3 DNA reads TGTGCCAGCAGCCCCAGACTAGCGGGAGCTGAGCAGTACTTC. It yields the protein CASSPRLAGAEQYF. Full variable domain (outside the CDR3, taken from reference TRBV9 and TRBJ2-7): DSGVTQTPKHLITATGQRVTLRCSPRSGDLSVYWYQQSLDQGLQFLIQYYNGEERAKGNILERFSAQQFPDLHSELNLSSLELGDSALYFCASSPRLAGAEQYFGPGTRLTVT.